This TCR beta chain was sequenced during a study of blood T cell repertoires in COVID-19. Original processing notes: Cell counts per sample came from amplifying reference gene primers. The protocol was immunoSEQ multiplex PCR, while the TCRdb copy is restricted to in-frame clones and leaves out a portion. V, J and clone size are taken as reported in that table, and D and trimming were inferred from the DNA itself. The sample has 150,000 or so clones, approximately 80% seen once; the top ten hold around an eighth. This CDR3 has 17 amino acids. CDR1 and CDR2 (germline): SGHRS, YFSETQ. The V and J ends lost 0 bases and 0 bases respectively, with 13 bases between them.

This receptor was identified in a woman aged 60-70 years with COVID-19, enrolled during active disease. Sequenced material: peripheral blood. The V gene is TRBV5-1, the J gene TRBJ1-3, with D perhaps TRBD1 (5 bases). The CDR3 loop is CASSLGAGSGSGNTIYF. The CDR3 coding sequence is TGCGCCAGCAGCTTGGGGGCAGGGTCAGGCTCTGGAAACACCATATATTTT.